The 26 T cell receptor beta chains in this list originate from one sample, sequenced in a study of T cell responses to AZD1222 COVID-19 vaccine. Using immunoSEQ multiplex PCR, the repertoire was profiled, and TCRdb retains in-frame clones only, with some absent. This table has about 140,000 clones, 80% to 95% appearing once. The input for sequencing was peripheral blood, taken 28 days after the second AZD1222 dose. Every receptor here comes from an adult who received the AZD1222 COVID-19 vaccine.

The chain carries TRBV9 and TRBJ2-1; 9 nucleotides line up with TRBD2. The germline gives CDR1 SGDLS, CDR2 YYNGEE. The CDR3 is 18 amino acids. J gave up 0 bases and V 0 bases, and 7 bases lay outside the gene matches. CDR3 sequence reads: CASSVGLSGRSSYNEQFF. The CDR3 bases are TGTGCCAGCAGCGTAGGTTTAAGCGGGAGGAGCTCCTACAATGAGCAGTTCTTC.

In regard to this clone: Within the sample, other DNA sequences also encode this same CDR3. The chain employs TRBV20-1 and TRBJ2-7; D gene ambiguous. The CDR3 has 11 amino acids. V was trimmed by 6 bases and J by 3 bases, leaving 9 bases between them. Germline V lookup: CDR1 DFQATT, CDR2 SNEGSKA (reference sequence). The DNA of the CDR3 is TGCAGTGCCGGTGGCGACTACGAGCAGTACTTC. The encoded protein is CSAGGDYEQYF.

CDR3 bases: TGTGCCAGCAGCTTAGCGCGACAGGGGAACTATGGCTACACCTTC. Translation gives CASSLARQGNYGYTF. The chain links TRBV13 to TRBJ1-2; 8 bases fit TRBD1. The CDR3 length is 15 residues. Germline loops: CDR1 PRHDT, CDR2 FYEKMQ (reference sequence). The V gene end was trimmed by 1 base and the J gene end by 2 bases; junction bases not matched to a gene: 3.

The chain links TRBV19 to TRBJ2-3, with TRBD2 identical over 7 bases. Germline-derived CDR1 and CDR2 are LNHDA and SQIVND (reference sequence). The CDR3 covers 18 residues. Trimming cost V 3 bases and J 0 bases; bases outside gene matches: 12. The CDR3 protein is CASSMGPRLAASTDTQYF. CDR3 bases: TGTGCCAGTAGTATGGGTCCTCGGCTAGCGGCGAGCACAGATACGCAGTATTTT.

This clone was seen a single time. This chain uses TRBV19 with TRBJ2-7; D unclear. Germline V gene sequence: CDR1 LNHDA, CDR2 SQIVND (reference sequence). The CDR3 length is 12 residues. V gave up 5 bases and J gave up 4 bases, with 9 bases separating them. The CDR3 spells CASSADRYEQYF. The CDR3 bases are TGTGCCAGTAGTGCTGACCGTTACGAGCAGTACTTC.

The V call is TRBV10-3, the J call TRBJ1-5; D is uncertain. CDR1 and CDR2 from the germline V gene are ENHRY and SYGVKD. The CDR3 is made up of 16 amino acids. The germline V and J ends were trimmed by 2 bases and 1 base, with 12 bases remaining between them. This chain's CDR3 is CAISEGVSGSNQPQHF. CDR3 bases: TGTGCCATCAGTGAGGGTGTTTCCGGAAGCAATCAGCCCCAGCATTTT.

This rearrangement joins TRBV6-6 to TRBJ1-6; D ambiguous. This CDR3 is built from 13 residues. CDR1 and CDR2 (germline): MNHNY, SVGAGI (reference sequence). Between the trimmed V and J ends, which lost 2 bases and 14 bases, there was a span of 13 bases. CDR3 nucleotide sequence: TGTGCCAGCAGTTACGGCGCACTCGGGACCCTCCACTTT. As protein: CASSYGALGTLHF.

The genes are TRBV20-1 and TRBJ1-1; weak D call: TRBD1 (5 bases). This CDR3 region has 11 residues. The germline V gene encodes CDR1 DFQATT and CDR2 SNEGSKA (reference sequence). The V end lost 5 bases, the J end lost 5 bases, and 9 bases lay between the germline ends. CDR3 loop: CSALRDTEAFF. CDR3 sequence (DNA): TGCAGTGCTCTCAGGGATACTGAAGCTTTCTTT.

This clone appeared a single time. The chain is built from TRBV6-1 and TRBJ1-1; no firm D call. Germline V gene sequence: CDR1 MNHNS, CDR2 SASEGT. CDR3 length: 17 residues. V gave up 3 bases and J gave up 0 bases, with 17 bases separating them. The CDR3 DNA is TGTGCCAGCAGTGATGGCAGGTCAGGAGGTGTGAACACTGAAGCTTTCTTT. Translated, it gives CASSDGRSGGVNTEAFF.

This clone was found a few times. The chain joins TRBV5-1 to TRBJ1-2, with D possibly being TRBD1 (6 bases). Trimming removed 0 bases at V and 4 bases at J, with 13 bases between. CDR1 is SGHRS and CDR2 is YFSETQ in the germline V gene. The length of the CDR3 is 15 residues. The chain's CDR3 is CASSLAGGIGYGYTF. Written as DNA, the CDR3 is TGCGCCAGCAGCTTGGCCGGGGGCATAGGCTATGGCTACACCTTC. Together with reference TRBV5-1 and TRBJ1-2, the CDR3 gives the full variable domain: KAGVTQTPRYLIKTRGQQVTLSCSPISGHRSVSWYQQTPGQGLQFLFEYFSETQRNKGNFPGRFSGRQFSNSRSEMNVSTLELGDSALYLCASSLAGGIGYGYTFGSGTRLTVV.

The chain carries TRBV7-2 and TRBJ2-1; D may be TRBD2 (6 bases). Germline CDR1 is SGHTA and CDR2 is FQGNSA. V was clipped by 2 bases and J by 5 bases, with 13 bases between them. The CDR3 loop spans 15 amino acids. In DNA, the CDR3 is TGTGCCAGCAGCTTATTTTTTTCTAGCGACAATGAGCAGTTCTTC. It is translated as CASSLFFSSDNEQFF.

This clone was seen just once. The chain recombines TRBV29-1 with TRBJ2-2, with TRBD1 matching 10 bases. V was pared by 2 bases and J by 0 bases, with 12 bases of the junction left unmatched. Germline assignment: CDR1 SQVTM and CDR2 ANQGSEA. This CDR3 region has 19 residues. DNA of the CDR3: TGCAGCGTTGAATACGGGACAGGGGTTCTTGGATCGAACACCGGGGAGCTGTTTTTT. This encodes CSVEYGTGVLGSNTGELFF.

This chain joins TRBV5-1 and TRBJ2-3, with TRBD2 matching over 12 bases. The CDR3 runs to 16 residues. From germline, CDR1 is SGHRS and CDR2 YFSETQ. J was trimmed by 3 bases and V by 0 bases; bases with no gene match: 2. The CDR3 loop reads CASSLGLAGETDTQYF. CDR3 in DNA: TGCGCCAGCAGCTTGGGACTAGCGGGAGAAACAGATACGCAGTATTTT. Full variable domain (rest looked up from reference TRBV5-1 and TRBJ2-3): KAGVTQTPRYLIKTRGQQVTLSCSPISGHRSVSWYQQTPGQGLQFLFEYFSETQRNKGNFPGRFSGRQFSNSRSEMNVSTLELGDSALYLCASSLGLAGETDTQYFGPGTRLTVL.

This chain links TRBV27 with TRBJ2-3; 7 nucleotides match TRBD2. The length of the CDR3 is 16 residues. Germline CDR1 is MNHEY and CDR2 is SMNVEV (reference sequence). V lost 4 bases and J lost 2; bases outside the gene matches: 9. The CDR3 DNA follows: TGTGCCAGCAGTTCTCGGGCGGGGGAGACCACAGATACGCAGTATTTT. Protein product: CASSSRAGETTDTQYF.

The chain joins TRBV28 to TRBJ1-5; TRBD1 aligns across 7 bases. Germline loops: CDR1 MDHEN, CDR2 SYDVKM. Trimming cost V 7 bases and J 4 bases; bases outside gene matches: 10. The CDR3 is 15 residues long. CDR3 protein: CASKFIGTDNQPQHF. CDR3 nucleotides: TGTGCCAGCAAATTTATAGGGACAGATAATCAGCCCCAGCATTTT.

The V gene is TRBV6-6, the J gene TRBJ1-6; 9 positions agree with TRBD1. There are 14 residues in the CDR3. V was clipped by 6 bases and J by 10 bases; unmatched bases: 7. Germline CDR1 is MNHNY and CDR2 is SVGAGI (reference sequence). The CDR3 spells CASRRTGVNSPLHF. The CDR3 region has the DNA TGTGCCAGCAGGAGGACAGGGGTAAACTCACCCCTCCACTTT.

The chain employs TRBV27 and TRBJ2-7; D remains ambiguous. The CDR3 runs to 14 residues. The V gene's germline CDR1 is MNHEY and CDR2 SMNVEV (reference sequence). V lost 2 bases and J 0 bases, leaving 8 bases between the germline ends. CDR3 amino acids: CASSLEARSYEQYF. Written as DNA, the CDR3 is TGTGCCAGCAGTTTAGAGGCCCGCTCCTACGAGCAGTACTTC.

The chain couples TRBV4-3 to TRBJ2-7, with D possibly TRBD2 on 6 matching bases. CDR3 length: 15 residues. Germline CDR1 is LGHNA and CDR2 is YSLEER. V shed 3 bases and J shed 3 bases, with 15 bases lying between them. The CDR3 loop reads CASSHVSGLGYEQYF. CDR3 sequence (DNA): TGCGCCAGCAGCCACGTCTCGGGACTCGGCTACGAGCAGTACTTC.

This clone has only a few counts. This sequence joins TRBV6-4 and TRBJ2-2, with D possibly called TRBD1 or TRBD2 (5 bases each). Germline CDR1 MRHNA, CDR2 SNTAGT. Trimming pared 6 bases from V and 2 bases from J, leaving 16 bases between. CDR3 length: 16 amino acids. The CDR3 DNA is TGTGCCAGCAGCCAGGGTAGAGGGCTTAACACCGGGGAGCTGTTTTTT. It codes for CASSQGRGLNTGELFF.

The chain is built from TRBV30 and TRBJ1-2, with TRBD1 identical over 7 bases. The CDR3 totals 14 residues. V lost 4 bases to trimming and J lost 5 bases; unmatched junction nucleotides: 10. Germline values: CDR1 GTSNPN, CDR2 SVGIG (reference sequence). The CDR3 DNA sequence: TGTGCCTGGACCCCCTATCAGACAGGGTATGGCTACACCTTC. It translates to CAWTPYQTGYGYTF.

The rearrangement joins TRBV7-9 to TRBJ2-2, with 7 bases lining up with TRBD2. Germline V gene data show CDR1 as SEHNR and CDR2 as FQNEAQ (reference sequence). This CDR3 has 15 amino acids. Germline trimming cut 3 bases from V and 4 bases from J; bases unmatched to any gene: 5. CDR3 in amino acids: CASSLGGSSTGELFF. Here the CDR3 DNA reads TGTGCCAGCAGCTTGGGCGGGAGCAGCACCGGGGAGCTGTTTTTT.

This clone was detected only once. The chain carries TRBV5-1 and TRBJ1-4, with D possibly matching TRBD1 (6 bases). The CDR3 consists of 15 residues. The germline gives CDR1 SGHRS, CDR2 YFSETQ. The germline V and J ends were trimmed by 4 bases and 5 bases, with 15 bases remaining between them. The CDR3 DNA reads as TGCGCCAGCAGCATCCAGACAGGTTCCAATGAAAAACTGTTTTTT. This sequence encodes CASSIQTGSNEKLFF.

This chain joins TRBV6-6 and TRBJ1-2; 9 bases align to TRBD1. The CDR3 is 14 residues long. With 4 bases clipped from V and 8 bases from J, the junction kept 8 bases outside the gene matches. CDR1 and CDR2 from the germline V gene are MNHNY and SVGAGI (reference sequence). CDR3 sequence reads: CASSSPQGAGGYTF. CDR3 nucleotide sequence: TGTGCCAGCAGTTCCCCACAGGGGGCGGGGGGCTACACCTTC.

The J gene is TRBJ2-1, the V gene TRBV2; TRBD2 matches 12 bases. CDR1 SNHLY and CDR2 FYNNEI come from the germline V gene. The CDR3 is 14 amino acids. Trimming cost V 7 bases and J 12 bases; bases outside gene matches: 10. The CDR3 loop reads CASTLPTSGRRQFF. As DNA, the CDR3 is TGTGCCAGCACCCTCCCAACTAGCGGGAGGAGGCAGTTCTTC.

This clone has only one observation. V usage is TRBV5-1 and J usage is TRBJ2-1, with TRBD2 identical over 8 bases. The CDR3 is made up of 15 amino acids. V shed 0 bases, J shed 10 bases, and the junction held 9 bases outside the gene matches. Per germline, CDR1 SGHRS and CDR2 YFSETQ. The CDR3 region has the DNA TGCGCCAGCAGCTTGGGTCCGGCGGGAGGACAAGAGCAGTTCTTC. Amino acids: CASSLGPAGGQEQFF.

The gene calls are TRBV11-2 and TRBJ2-7; 7 bases are shared with TRBD1. The germline gives CDR1 SGHAT, CDR2 FQNNGV. V lost 4 bases to trimming and J lost 4 bases; unmatched junction nucleotides: 4. This CDR3 contains 13 residues. CDR3 in amino acids: CASSSRGYYEQYF. The CDR3 region has the DNA TGTGCCAGCAGCTCCAGGGGGTATTACGAGCAGTACTTC.